This entry describes one T cell receptor beta chain. Per the germline V gene, CDR1 is MGHRA and CDR2 is YSYEKL. Trimming removed 1 base at V and 10 bases at J, with 14 bases between. The CDR3 extends over 15 amino acids. The assay was immunoSEQ multiplex PCR, and TCRdb's table has in-frame clones only and misses some. The sample holds some 290,000 clones, 90% seen once. The sample originates from a study of blood T cell repertoires in COVID-19. Background on the study: From T cells, B-cell-depleted T cells, or PBMCs came the material, which was cDNA or gDNA.

The receptor's source is a woman in her 30s who had been exposed to COVID-19. Sequencing was carried out using PBMCs or T cells enriched from blood (not recorded which). The rearrangement links TRBV4-1 to TRBJ1-6; tentatively, D is TRBD1 (5 bases). CDR3 DNA: TGCGCCAGCAGCCAAGGGGAGGGGCAGGAGTCACCCCTCCACTTT. Translation: CASSQGEGQESPLHF.